The T cell receptor (beta chain) under discussion was sequenced for a study of blood T cell repertoires in COVID-19. Authors' data handling: Amplification from reference gene primers served as the basis for estimated nucleated cell counts. Profiled with immunoSEQ multiplex PCR; TCRdb holds only in-frame clones, not every one. V, J and clone size derive from that table, while D and trimming were established from the DNA sequence. The sample lists 200,000 to 250,000 clones, about 84% occurring once. The CDR3 has 18 residues. V lost 2 bases, J lost 0 bases, and 10 bases stayed unmatched. CDR1 and CDR2 (germline): SGHDT, YYEEEE. Which cohort a participant joined came from the clinical history participants gave.

The TCR was taken from a woman aged 50 to 65 who had recovered from COVID-19. The J gene is TRBJ2-1, the V gene TRBV5-6; 8 nucleotides agree with TRBD1. Sequenced: PBMCs or T cells enriched from blood (not recorded which). The CDR3 here is CASSLPGAGGYSYNEQFF. DNA for the CDR3: TGTGCCAGCAGCTTACCCGGGGCAGGGGGCTACTCCTACAATGAGCAGTTCTTC.